The clone carrying this TCR beta chain was counted once. This specimen comes from a study of blood T cell repertoires in COVID-19. About the study: PBMCs, B-cell-depleted T cells, or T cells provided the cDNA or gDNA that made up the material.

Across about two dozen US areas, participants ranged in age from roughly 18 to 95 years. Clinical history reported by participants formed the basis on which cohorts were assigned. Sequenced by immunoSEQ multiplex PCR; TCRdb stores in-frame clones only, minus some. The table lists nearly 400,000 clones, around nine tenths of them singletons, with 1.7% in the top ten. The CDR3 sequence is 16 residues long. The TCR sequence derives from a woman in her twenties or thirties who had recovered from COVID-19. What was sequenced was PBMCs or T cells enriched from blood (not recorded which). This chain connects TRBV21-1 to TRBJ1-5; the table calls TRBD1, which could not be checked here. TRBV21-1 is flagged as a pseudogene. Here the CDR3 reads CASSPGGDRKHQPQHF. CDR3 nucleotide sequence: TGTGCCAGCAGCCCAGGGGGGGACAGGAAGCATCAGCCCCAGCATTTT.